This is a list of T cell receptor beta chains from one sample in a study of T cell repertoires in cytomegalovirus infection. TCRdb reanalysed the reads using MiXCR and keeps one entry per CDR3 protein. This sample has 680,000 or so distinct CDR3 sequences, with about 30% found just once. Their recognized antigens are unknown. The sample in question was cultured PBMCs, obtained from culture after CMV antigen stimulation. The receptors here all came from a human donor in good health (CMV status not recorded). Some clones in this sample may be carry-over from other donors' samples. The CDR3 runs from the conserved cysteine through the conserved F or W. D genes are given only for firm matches. The size field is filled for only some rows; it gives once, few, many or a size class.

D	J	V	size	DNA	CDR3
NA	TRBJ2-5	TRBV28	NA	TGTGCCAGCAGCCCCAAATGGGAGACCCAGTACTTC	CASSPKWETQYF
NA	TRBJ2-3	TRBV15	NA	TGTGCCACCAGCAGAGGTTTCAGTCCCCCCCGAGATACGCAGTATTTT	CATSRGFSPPRDTQYF
NA	TRBJ1-2	TRBV12-3/TRBV12-4	NA	TGTGCCAGCAGTTTAGATTTAGACAGGATCTATGGCTACACCTTC	CASSLDLDRIYGYTF
TRBD1	TRBJ1-1	TRBV12-5	few	TGTGCTAGTGGCCGGACAGGGGAGACTGAAGCTTTCTTT	CASGRTGETEAFF
NA	TRBJ2-1	TRBV28	NA	TGTGCCAGCAGTCCCCCAAACAGTTACAATGAGCAGTTCTTC	CASSPPNSYNEQFF
TRBD1	TRBJ2-5	TRBV7-9	few	TGTGCCAGCGGGACAGGGGCCAGTCTGCAAGAGACCCAGTACTTC	CASGTGASLQETQYF
NA	TRBJ2-1	TRBV20-1	NA	TGCAGTGGTGCCTCCTACAATGAGCAGTTCTTC	CSGASYNEQFF
NA	TRBJ2-5	TRBV7-2	NA	TGTGCCAGCAGCCCCGGTCCGGGGGCGTTGGGAGAGACCCAGTACTTC	CASSPGPGALGETQYF
NA	TRBJ1-1	TRBV7-8	many	TGTGCCAGCAGCTTTAGAAGCAACGGTGGAACTGAAGCTTTCTTT	CASSFRSNGGTEAFF
NA	TRBJ1-1	TRBV7-6	few	TGTGCCAGCAGCTTAAGAGGCGGACGTTTAGCTTTCTTT	CASSLRGGRLAFF
NA	TRBJ1-1	TRBV7-8	NA	TGTGCCAGCAGCTTCCGGGACACCTTGAACACTGAAGCTTTCTTT	CASSFRDTLNTEAFF
TRBD2	TRBJ2-1	TRBV6-5	many	TGTGCCAGCAGTTACTCGGGACTAGCGGGGGGGGCCTTTAATGAGCAGTTCTTC	CASSYSGLAGGAFNEQFF
TRBD2	TRBJ2-7	TRBV7-2	few	TGTGCCAGCAGCCCTACGCGGGAGTACCCACAGTACTTC	CASSPTREYPQYF
TRBD2	TRBJ2-3	TRBV28	NA	TGTGTCAGCTCCCGCCGGGGGGGCACAGATACGCAGTATTTT	CVSSRRGGTDTQYF
NA	TRBJ2-3	TRBV11-2	NA	TGTGCCAGCGCCATAGGGGAAGATACGCAGTATTTT	CASAIGEDTQYF
TRBD2	TRBJ2-1	TRBV7-2	NA	TGTGCCAGCAGCGCCCGACTAGCTTGGGGGTTCTTC	CASSARLAWGFF
NA	TRBJ1-2	TRBV15	few	TGTGCCACCAGCAGAGATAACCGGGGCTACACCTTC	CATSRDNRGYTF
NA	TRBJ2-5	TRBV5-1	few	TGCGCCAGCAGCATAGACACACAGCTCGGCCAGTACTTC	CASSIDTQLGQYF
NA	TRBJ2-7	TRBV7-9	NA	TGTGCCAGCAGCTACCGGGACTCCCTTGAGCAGTACTTC	CASSYRDSLEQYF
NA	TRBJ2-5	TRBV18	few	TGTGCCAGCTCACCACCGACTTCCCCACGGGAGACCCAGTACTTC	CASSPPTSPRETQYF
NA	TRBJ1-4	TRBV6-1	NA	TGTGCCAGCAGTGAAGCGCAGGTGGCTAATGAAAAACTGTTTTTT	CASSEAQVANEKLFF
TRBD2	TRBJ2-7	TRBV5-4	NA	TGTGCCAGCACCCGCGGGGGGGCCCTCCCCCACGAGCAGTACTTC	CASTRGGALPHEQYF